The 4 T cell receptor beta chains below were found in one sample sequenced in a study of graft-versus-host responses after intestinal transplantation. Here immunoSEQ multiplex PCR was the method, and the copy in TCRdb shows in-frame clones only, minus some. The sample includes around 13,000 clones, 30% to 40% of them seen just once. Sequenced here: alloreactive CD4+ T cells from a mixed lymphocyte reaction culture, sampled before intestinal transplant. Subset described: CFSE-low proliferating T cells sorted from roughly six-day pre-transplant mixed lymphocyte reaction (GvH or HvG direction). The receptor source for this set is a human patient who received an intestinal transplant.

This clone counts as medium-sized (0.01 to 0.1%). The rearrangement uses TRBV6-6 and TRBJ1-2, with a possible D match to TRBD1 (6 bases). CDR3 length equals 14 residues. CDR1 MNHNY and CDR2 SVGAGI come from the germline V gene (reference sequence). V was clipped by 2 bases and J by 4 bases, with 11 bases between them. The CDR3 DNA sequence: TGTGCCAGCAGTTACGGTGACAGGTTCTATGGCTACACCTTC. Its translation: CASSYGDRFYGYTF.

This rearrangement joins TRBV27 to TRBJ1-4, with TRBD1 matching 10 bases. This CDR3 is 15 amino acids long. V lost 6 bases to trimming and J lost 7 bases; unmatched junction nucleotides: 8. Per the germline V gene, CDR1 is MNHEY and CDR2 is SMNVEV (reference sequence). The CDR3 DNA is TGTGCCAGCAGACTCGTCCGGGACAGGGGTGAAAAACTGTTTTTT. This codes for CASRLVRDRGEKLFF.

The chain uses TRBV5-1 and TRBJ1-3, with 7 bases aligning to TRBD1. J gave up 0 bases and V 7 bases, and 7 bases lay outside the gene matches. This CDR3 region has 15 residues. Germline V lookup: CDR1 SGHRS, CDR2 YFSETQ. The CDR3 coding sequence is TGCGCCAGCCGACAGGGCCAGAGCTCTGGAAACACCATATATTTT. Protein sequence: CASRQGQSSGNTIYF. The complete variable domain, with remaining parts taken from reference TRBV5-1 and TRBJ1-3, reads KAGVTQTPRYLIKTRGQQVTLSCSPISGHRSVSWYQQTPGQGLQFLFEYFSETQRNKGNFPGRFSGRQFSNSRSEMNVSTLELGDSALYLCASRQGQSSGNTIYFGEGSWLTVV.

This clone was observed once. The chain carries TRBV6-6 and TRBJ2-3, with 9 nucleotides matching TRBD2. The germline gives CDR1 MNHNY, CDR2 SVGAGI (reference sequence). This CDR3 has 16 amino acids. Losses at the gene ends were 11 bases for V and 2 bases for J; bases not matched to a gene: 14. This chain's CDR3 is CAAHPILAGTTDTQYF. Here the CDR3 DNA reads TGTGCCGCCCACCCGATCCTAGCGGGGACCACAGATACGCAGTATTTT.